One and the same sample provided the 13 T cell receptor beta chains below, sequenced in a study of T cell responses to AZD1222 COVID-19 vaccine. Assay: immunoSEQ multiplex PCR; the TCRdb copy retains only in-frame clones and omits some. The table records some 120,000 clones, around 87% of them present only once. The input for sequencing was peripheral blood, taken on day 0 of AZD1222 vaccination. The receptors come from an adult in good health.

This chain connects TRBV11-3 to TRBJ1-3, with D hard to call. Deletions cut 1 base from V and 7 bases from J, with 8 bases between. The germline V gene has CDR1 SGHNT and CDR2 YENEEA. This CDR3 is 13 amino acids long. The CDR3 DNA sequence: TGTGCCAGCAGCTTAGGAGGTTCTAACACCATATATTTT. Translating gives CASSLGGSNTIYF.

This chain links TRBV10-3 with TRBJ1-1, with 9 nucleotides matching TRBD1. With 6 bases clipped from V and 3 bases from J, the junction kept 2 bases outside the gene matches. The germline V gene has CDR1 ENHRY and CDR2 SYGVKD. This CDR3 comprises 13 residues. The CDR3 is CAIRDRGDTEAFF. Here the CDR3 DNA reads TGTGCCATCAGGGACAGGGGAGACACTGAAGCTTTCTTT.

The rearrangement links TRBV5-4 to TRBJ2-6; TRBD1 agrees at 10 bases. After removal of 3 bases from V and 0 bases from J, the junction contained 6 bases not matched to a gene. Germline V lookup: CDR1 SGHNT, CDR2 YYREEE (reference sequence). The CDR3 spans 18 residues. CDR3 in DNA: TGTGCCAGCAGCTGGGGGGACAGGGGAAACTCTGGGGCCAACGTCCTGACTTTC. Protein sequence: CASSWGDRGNSGANVLTF.

J is TRBJ2-7 and V is TRBV28; 8 bases are a match to TRBD1. In germline, CDR1 is MDHEN, CDR2 SYDVKM. The CDR3 has 15 amino acids. Trimming took 4 bases from V and 1 from J; bases not matched to a gene: 6. CDR3 residues: CASSYGQGWSYEQYF. The DNA of the CDR3 is TGTGCCAGCAGTTATGGACAGGGTTGGTCCTACGAGCAGTACTTC. Full variable domain (rest looked up from reference TRBV28 and TRBJ2-7): DVKVTQSSRYLVKRTGEKVFLECVQDMDHENMFWYRQDPGLGLRLIYFSYDVKMKEKGDIPEGYSVSREKKERFSLILESASTNQTSMYLCASSYGQGWSYEQYFGPGTRLTVT.

V is TRBV11-1 and J is TRBJ1-3; D ambiguous. The V and J ends lost 3 bases and 4 bases respectively, with 10 bases between them. CDR1 is SGHAT, CDR2 FQDESV, per germline (reference sequence). This CDR3 comprises 14 residues. The CDR3, as DNA: TGTGCCAGCAGCTTCCGGGGATACGGAAACACCATATATTTT. This codes for CASSFRGYGNTIYF. The entire variable domain, with the rest obtained from reference TRBV11-1 and TRBJ1-3, is as follows: EAEVAQSPRYKITEKSQAVAFWCDPISGHATLYWYRQILGQGPELLVQFQDESVVDDSQLPKDRFSAERLKGVDSTLKIQPAELGDSAMYLCASSFRGYGNTIYFGEGSWLTVV.

The V call is TRBV29-1, the J call TRBJ2-2; 8 bases align to TRBD1. Germline assignment: CDR1 SQVTM and CDR2 ANQGSEA. Losses at the gene ends were 4 bases for V and 7 bases for J; bases not matched to a gene: 5. CDR3 length: 13 residues. The DNA for the CDR3 is TGCAGCGTTGGGACAGGGTCTGACGGGGAGCTGTTTTTT. Protein: CSVGTGSDGELFF.

The genes are TRBV10-3 and TRBJ2-2, with D uncertain. V was trimmed by 7 bases and J by 6 bases, leaving 9 bases between them. CDR1 and CDR2 (germline): ENHRY, SYGVKD. The CDR3 consists of 12 residues. The CDR3 sequence is CAINSLSGELFF. CDR3 sequence (DNA): TGTGCCATCAATTCCCTATCCGGGGAGCTGTTTTTT.

The chain has TRBV24-1 and TRBJ2-1; 9 positions agree with TRBD2. V lost 0 bases, J lost 1 base, and 12 bases stayed unmatched. CDR3 size: 20 residues. The germline gives CDR1 KGHDR, CDR2 SFDVKD. In nucleotides, the CDR3 is TGTGCCACCAGTGATTTGCGTGGTAGCGGGAGTGATCGATCCTACAATGAGCAGTTCTTC. As protein: CATSDLRGSGSDRSYNEQFF.

The gene calls are TRBV4-2 and TRBJ2-2; 10 bases map to TRBD2. Trimming removed 0 bases from V and 10 bases from J; junction bases left unmatched: 11. CDR1 is LGHNA and CDR2 is YNFKEQ in the germline V gene. The CDR3 runs to 17 residues. CDR3 loop: CASSQELAGASAVELFF. The CDR3 coding sequence is TGTGCCAGCAGCCAAGAGCTAGCGGGGGCCTCCGCGGTGGAGCTGTTTTTT.

As for this clone: The same CDR3 can be traced to other DNA sequences in this sample. The chain recombines TRBV5-1 with TRBJ2-2; D remains ambiguous. V was cut by 0 bases and J by 6 bases, with 0 bases left in between. This CDR3 has 11 amino acids. Germline V gives CDR1 SGHRS, CDR2 YFSETQ. Written as DNA, the CDR3 is TGCGCCAGCAGCTTGGCCGGGGAGCTGTTTTTT. This encodes CASSLAGELFF.

The chain is built from TRBV7-2 and TRBJ2-5, with 8 positions matching TRBD2. V lost 5 bases, J lost 1 base, and 9 bases stayed unmatched. The CDR3 loop spans 16 amino acids. The germline CDR1 and CDR2 sequences are SGHTA and FQGNSA. The CDR3 nucleotides are TGTGCCAGCAGCCCCTCGGGAGGGAGGGGCCAAGAGACCCAGTACTTC. As protein: CASSPSGGRGQETQYF.

This chain links TRBV21-1 with TRBJ1-5; the table names TRBD1, a call not compared with the DNA. TRBV21-1 is classified as a pseudogene. The CDR3 is made up of 15 amino acids. CDR3 amino acids: CASSTFGTGGLPQHF. CDR3 in DNA: TGTGCCAGCAGCACCTTCGGGACAGGGGGTTTGCCCCAGCATTTT.

This chain joins TRBV15 and TRBJ2-7; TRBD2 matches at 7 bases. The V segment lost 0 bases and the J segment 2 bases; nucleotides outside the gene matches: 1. CDR1 is LNHNV, CDR2 YYDKDF, per germline (reference sequence). CDR3 size: 14 residues. The CDR3 DNA reads TGTGCCACCAGCAGAGATCGGGGGGCCTACGAGCAGTACTTC. It translates to CATSRDRGAYEQYF.